The entry that follows covers one T cell receptor (beta chain) sequence. The sample belongs to a study of shared clonotypes between healthy human individuals. Germline CDR1 reads MGHDK; CDR2 reads SYGVNS. V shed 6 bases and J shed 2 bases, with 10 bases lying between them. The CDR3 length is 13 residues. Profiled with immunoSEQ multiplex PCR; TCRdb holds only in-frame clones, not every one. The table has about 680,000 clones, roughly 70% seen once. The V and J genes are TRBV25-1 and TRBJ2-5; possible D gene TRBD1, 5 bases. This sequence originates from a woman aged 30 to 39 in good health. Sequenced sample: memory CD4+ T cells sorted from blood. Subset meaning: CD45RA-negative fraction. CDR3 nucleotide sequence: TGTGCCAGCAGGGGGCCAGCTCAAGAGACCCAGTACTTC. This gives the protein CASRGPAQETQYF.